Listed below are T cell receptor beta chains from one sample, sequenced in a study of T cell changes during pregnancy in multiple sclerosis. TCRdb's copy holds only in-frame clones and misses some; the assay was immunoSEQ multiplex PCR. The repertoire holds roughly 80,000 clones, roughly 93% seen once, with under 3% in the top ten. Material: peripheral blood, obtained in the second trimester of pregnancy. Every receptor here comes from a female donor with multiple sclerosis, enrolled in a pregnancy study. CDR3s include the opening cysteine and the closing phenylalanine or tryptophan. The D gene is left open where the match is weak. Not every row has a clone size; where given, it reads once, few, many or a size class.

>13|TRBV7-8|-|-|TRBJ2-7
TGTGCCAGCAGCAAAGACAGTTACTACGAGCAGTACTTC
CASSKDSYYEQYF
>15|TRBV5-1|-|-|TRBJ2-5
TGCGCCAGCAGCTTATCAATCGGTCCCCGAGAGACCCAGTACTTC
CASSLSIGPRETQYF
>12|TRBV7-8|-|TRBD1|TRBJ1-2
TGTGCCAGCAGCTGGACAGGGGACGGCTACACCTTC
CASSWTGDGYTF
>15|TRBV5-1|-|-|TRBJ1-4
TGCGCCAGCAGCATTACCGGGTCCCTGGGTGAAAAACTGTTTTTT
CASSITGSLGEKLFF
>19|TRBV10-3|-|TRBD2|TRBJ2-3
TGTGCCATCAGGGGGCAGACTAGCGGGACTCGGGCTAGCACAGATACGCAGTATTTT
CAIRGQTSGTRASTDTQYF
>15|TRBV13|-|TRBD2|TRBJ2-3
TGTGCCAGCAGCTCAATAGCGGGGGGGACAGATACGCAGTATTTT
CASSSIAGGTDTQYF
>11|TRBV13|-|-|TRBJ2-3
TGTGCCAGCAGCTCCGGGGATACGCAGTATTTT
CASSSGDTQYF
>16|TRBV5-1|-|TRBD1|TRBJ1-2
TGCGCCAGCAGCTTGGAGGCCAGGGGGGTATACTATGGCTACACCTTC
CASSLEARGVYYGYTF
>16|TRBV9|-|-|TRBJ1-6
TGTGCCAGCAGCGTAGGTGGGGTGGCGGGGAATTCACCCCTCCACTTT
CASSVGGVAGNSPLHF
>14|TRBV15|-|TRBD2|TRBJ2-3
TGTGCCACCAGCAGAGATGGGAGGGCCAATACGCAGTATTTT
CATSRDGRANTQYF
>16|TRBV7-2|-|TRBD2|TRBJ2-5
TGTGCCAGCAGCTTATCGCTAGCGGGTGGGCAGGAGACCCAGTACTTC
CASSLSLAGGQETQYF
>12|TRBV9|-|-|TRBJ1-4
TGTGCCAGCAGCACCGGAGTCGAAAAACTGTTTTTT
CASSTGVEKLFF
>14|TRBV7-8|once|-|TRBJ1-2
TGTGCCAGCAGCTCCTCGTACGACAGCAGTGGCTACACCTTC
CASSSSYDSSGYTF
>14|TRBV29-1|-|TRBD1|TRBJ2-7
TGCAGCGTTGAAGTCGGGACAGGGTTCTACGAGCAGTACTTC
CSVEVGTGFYEQYF
>16|TRBV27|-|TRBD2|TRBJ2-5
TGTGCCAGCAGTCCGAAACTAGCGGGGGGGTGGGAGACCCAGTACTTC
CASSPKLAGGWETQYF
>12|TRBV29-1|-|-|TRBJ2-5
TGCAGCGTTCAAGCCGGGCAAGAGACCCAGTACTTC
CSVQAGQETQYF
>15|TRBV7-9|-|TRBD1|TRBJ2-5
TGTGCCAGCAGCTTAGGAGACAGGGACCAAGAGACCCAGTACTTC
CASSLGDRDQETQYF
>16|TRBV9|-|-|TRBJ2-2
TGTGCCAGCAGCAAGAGACAGCTTGGACACACCGGGGAGCTGTTTTTT
CASSKRQLGHTGELFF
>15|TRBV18|-|TRBD2|TRBJ2-1
TGTGCCAGCTCACCTATAGCGGGGGTAGACAATGAGCAGTTCTTC
CASSPIAGVDNEQFF
>16|TRBV5-4|-|TRBD1|TRBJ2-4
TGTGCCAGCAGTTCCGGGACAGCCCTAGCCAAAAACATTCAGTACTTC
CASSSGTALAKNIQYF
>17|TRBV6-1|once|-|TRBJ1-5
TGTGCCAGCAGTGACCTGAGAGGGCCCCTAAGCAATCAGCCCCAGCATTTT
CASSDLRGPLSNQPQHF
>13|TRBV19|-|-|TRBJ2-1
TGTGCCAGTAGCTCCAGTCTGGGAGTTGAGCAGTTCTTC
CASSSSLGVEQFF
>13|TRBV30|-|-|TRBJ2-7
TGTGCCTGGAGTGCCCCGGGACTGGACGAGCAGTACTTC
CAWSAPGLDEQYF
>15|TRBV5-1|-|TRBD2|TRBJ2-2
TGCGCCAGCAGCTCTGAGCGGGGGGGCACCGGGGAGCTGTTTTTT
CASSSERGGTGELFF
>15|TRBV6-5|once|TRBD1|TRBJ1-4
TGTGCCAGCAGGGGACAGGGGTCTGCGGGTGAAAAACTGTTTTTT
CASRGQGSAGEKLFF
>18|TRBV27|-|-|TRBJ1-6
TGTGCCAGCAGTTCCAAGACCCACAGGAGCTCCTATAATTCACCCCTCCACTTT
CASSSKTHRSSYNSPLHF
>15|TRBV10-1|-|-|TRBJ2-7
TGCGCCAGCAGTGAGTCCAGGGGCAGGGCCTACGAGCAGTACTTC
CASSESRGRAYEQYF
>13|TRBV5-4|-|-|TRBJ1-2
TGTGCCAGCAGCTTGCCGGGGTTGGGGGGCTACACCTTC
CASSLPGLGGYTF
>17|TRBV5-1|few|-|TRBJ1-3
TGCGCCAGCAGCACCGGGAATCTTAAATTCTCTGGAAACACCATATATTTT
CASSTGNLKFSGNTIYF
>13|TRBV9|-|TRBD1|TRBJ1-6
TGTGCCAGCAGCCCCACAGGGGATTCACCCCTCCACTTT
CASSPTGDSPLHF